Given below is one T cell receptor beta chain in context. The data originate from a study of blood T cell repertoires in COVID-19. Overall study: The United States, Italy and Spain provided the acute and convalescent COVID-19 samples.

Some clones are missing from TCRdb's copy, which holds only in-frame ones; the method was immunoSEQ multiplex PCR. The data contain 25,000 to 35,000 clones, 91% of them singletons. CDR1 is SGDLS, CDR2 YYNGEE, per germline. CDR3 size: 18 residues. V was clipped by 1 base and J by 0 bases; unmatched bases: 8. The source is a human donor with active COVID-19. The donor label of this sample is uncertain. Sequencing was performed on peripheral blood. The V and J genes are TRBV9 and TRBJ2-3, with 10 positions matching TRBD2. The DNA of the CDR3 is TGTGCCAGCAGCGTAAGCGGGAGGGTATTTTCTAGCACAGATACGCAGTATTTT. This gives the protein CASSVSGRVFSSTDTQYF.